Listed below are T cell receptor beta chains from one sample, sequenced in a study of shared clonotypes between healthy human individuals. Using immunoSEQ multiplex PCR, the repertoire was profiled, and TCRdb retains in-frame clones only, with some absent. This sample has some 1,900,000 clones, with roughly 94% found just once. Input material: naive CD8+ T cells sorted from blood. The receptor set was obtained from a man younger than 30 in good health. Both conserved end residues are trimmed from each CDR3. The order of the fields is CDR3 length, J gene, clone size, V gene, CDR3 protein. Clone size, where shown, is once, few, many, or a class for clones that have expanded.

length: 12; J: TRBJ2-7; size: NA; V: TRBV28; CDR3: ASSFRMLSYEQY
length: 12; J: TRBJ2-7; size: once; V: TRBV2; CDR3: ASSLGQGRDEQY
length: 14; J: TRBJ2-3; size: NA; V: TRBV9; CDR3: ASSVESSGSTDTQY
length: 13; J: TRBJ2-7; size: NA; V: TRBV9; CDR3: ASSVDPGSSYEQY
length: 10; J: TRBJ2-3; size: NA; V: TRBV6-1; CDR3: ASGPSTDTQY
length: 15; J: TRBJ2-1; size: NA; V: TRBV28; CDR3: ASSFIGSRNSYNEQF
length: 11; J: TRBJ1-4; size: NA; V: TRBV30; CDR3: AWAPPTNEKLF
length: 15; J: TRBJ1-1; size: NA; V: TRBV4-1; CDR3: ASSHGLEGLLGTEAF
length: 13; J: TRBJ2-5; size: NA; V: TRBV4-1; CDR3: ASSPAGTSKETQY
length: 12; J: TRBJ2-7; size: NA; V: TRBV27; CDR3: ASSFGTGNYEQY
length: 13; J: TRBJ1-5; size: NA; V: TRBV9; CDR3: ASSVGSGDAQPQH
length: 13; J: TRBJ2-2; size: NA; V: TRBV27; CDR3: ASSFLGQGPGELF
length: 13; J: TRBJ1-6; size: NA; V: TRBV2; CDR3: ASSEAGAGDSPLH
length: 12; J: TRBJ2-7; size: NA; V: TRBV27; CDR3: ASSFGDSPYEQY
length: 13; J: TRBJ1-5; size: once; V: TRBV18; CDR3: ASSLTTNSNQPQH
length: 18; J: TRBJ2-1; size: NA; V: TRBV6-1; CDR3: ASSDGPGGPSALPYNEQF
length: 11; J: TRBJ2-7; size: NA; V: TRBV10-1; CDR3: ASSESVGGEQY
length: 13; J: TRBJ2-7; size: NA; V: TRBV7-9; CDR3: ASSGSDRGSYEQY
length: 13; J: TRBJ2-6; size: NA; V: TRBV4-1; CDR3: ASSQDTSGANVLT
length: 11; J: TRBJ2-3; size: NA; V: TRBV7-9; CDR3: ASSPRVADTQY
length: 14; J: TRBJ1-1; size: NA; V: TRBV4-1; CDR3: ASSPRDRGPVTEAF
length: 11; J: TRBJ1-1; size: NA; V: TRBV28; CDR3: ASGPFENTEAF
length: 14; J: TRBJ1-5; size: NA; V: TRBV2; CDR3: ASSDGQGEGNQPQH
length: 11; J: TRBJ1-1; size: few; V: TRBV9; CDR3: ASGRAGDTEAF
length: 12; J: TRBJ2-7; size: NA; V: TRBV27; CDR3: ASSSRGRSHEQY
length: 14; J: TRBJ2-7; size: NA; V: TRBV4-1; CDR3: ASSLEPSGGYYEQY
length: 12; J: TRBJ2-7; size: once; V: TRBV5-1; CDR3: ASRAVYGSYEQY
length: 12; J: TRBJ2-2; size: NA; V: TRBV6-5; CDR3: ASSKPTDTGELF
length: 13; J: TRBJ2-2; size: NA; V: TRBV5-1; CDR3: ASSLDGGSTGELF
length: 6; J: TRBJ1-1; size: NA; V: TRBV29-1; CDR3: SVDRAF
length: 12; J: TRBJ2-7; size: NA; V: TRBV4-1; CDR3: ASSPGVEGYEQY
length: 12; J: TRBJ2-7; size: NA; V: TRBV5-5; CDR3: ASSLLGAGYEQY
length: 12; J: TRBJ2-7; size: NA; V: TRBV7-2; CDR3: ASSLDQRTYEQY
length: 18; J: TRBJ2-7; size: NA; V: TRBV28; CDR3: ASSFPSSGPLSPKTYEQY
length: 13; J: TRBJ1-2; size: NA; V: TRBV27; CDR3: ASREDGTPADGYT
length: 14; J: TRBJ2-1; size: NA; V: TRBV6-6; CDR3: ASSYTVAGYYNEQF
length: 9; J: TRBJ1-1; size: NA; V: TRBV29-1; CDR3: SVEHHPGTF
length: 14; J: TRBJ2-7; size: NA; V: TRBV4-2; CDR3: ASSHRVTSGAYEQY
length: 11; J: TRBJ2-7; size: NA; V: TRBV27; CDR3: ASSSPGTHEQY
length: 11; J: TRBJ2-2; size: NA; V: TRBV29-1; CDR3: SVETTNTGELF
length: 14; J: TRBJ2-1; size: NA; V: TRBV12-5; CDR3: ASGLTRTGIGNEQF
length: 12; J: TRBJ2-3; size: NA; V: TRBV4-3; CDR3: ASSQDVRGNTQY
length: 12; J: TRBJ2-7; size: NA; V: TRBV4-1; CDR3: ASSLGTGTYEQY
length: 13; J: TRBJ2-1; size: once; V: TRBV7-9; CDR3: ASSSTGRSYNEQF
length: 10; J: TRBJ2-7; size: once; V: TRBV4-1; CDR3: ASSPLAGQQY
length: 13; J: TRBJ2-2; size: NA; V: TRBV19; CDR3: ASSQGVGTLGELF
length: 10; J: TRBJ2-2; size: NA; V: TRBV19; CDR3: ASSLDTGELF
length: 15; J: TRBJ1-1; size: NA; V: TRBV11-3; CDR3: ASRHKGRGGGDTEAF
length: 11; J: TRBJ2-5; size: NA; V: TRBV11-2; CDR3: ASSLRGKETQY
length: 10; J: TRBJ1-1; size: NA; V: TRBV27; CDR3: ASMRGDTEAF
length: 12; J: TRBJ2-7; size: NA; V: TRBV19; CDR3: ASSIVGLADEQY
length: 12; J: TRBJ1-1; size: NA; V: TRBV6-5; CDR3: ASSYRAGLSEAF
length: 13; J: TRBJ2-1; size: NA; V: TRBV14; CDR3: ASSQGTSGRNEQF
length: 13; J: TRBJ2-7; size: NA; V: TRBV9; CDR3: ASSVAAGSAYEQY